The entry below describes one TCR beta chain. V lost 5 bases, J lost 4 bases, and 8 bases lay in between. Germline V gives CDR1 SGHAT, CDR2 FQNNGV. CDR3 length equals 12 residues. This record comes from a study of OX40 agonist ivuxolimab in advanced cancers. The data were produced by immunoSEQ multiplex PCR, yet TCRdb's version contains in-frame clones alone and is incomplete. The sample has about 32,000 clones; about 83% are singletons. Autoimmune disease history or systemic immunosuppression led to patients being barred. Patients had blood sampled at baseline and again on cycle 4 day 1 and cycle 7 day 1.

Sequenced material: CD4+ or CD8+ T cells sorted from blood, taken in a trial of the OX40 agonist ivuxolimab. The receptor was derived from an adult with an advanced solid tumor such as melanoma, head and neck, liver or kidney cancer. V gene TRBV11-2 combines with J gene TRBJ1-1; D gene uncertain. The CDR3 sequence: CASSLKGTEAFF. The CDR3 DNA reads TGTGCCAGCAGCCTCAAGGGCACTGAAGCTTTCTTT.